This T cell receptor (beta chain) came from a study of blood T cell repertoires in COVID-19. The wider study: Samples representing acute and convalescent COVID-19 were sourced from the United States, Italy and Spain. T cells, B-cell-depleted T cells, or PBMCs supplied cDNA or gDNA.

Seattle's enrolled individuals joined amid active infection and were then monitored longitudinally. TCRdb keeps only in-frame clones here, not all; method: immunoSEQ multiplex PCR. This table holds some 160,000 clones, around 84% found once. The sequenced sample consisted of peripheral blood. This receptor was obtained from a woman older than 75 with COVID-19, enrolled during active disease.

The DNA of the CDR3 is TGTGCCAGCAGCGAGACTAGCGTATCCTACGAGCAGTACTTC. Encoded protein: CASSETSVSYEQYF. This rearrangement joins TRBV5-5 to TRBJ2-7; 8 nucleotides line up with TRBD2. Germline-derived CDR1 and CDR2 are SGHKS and YYEKEE (reference sequence). CDR3 length equals 14 residues. J gave up 1 base and V 4 bases, and 4 bases lay outside the gene matches.